What follows describes a single T cell receptor (beta chain). Its target is unknown. The record originates from a study of Ad26.COV2.S vaccination and SARS-CoV-2 variants. About the research overall: The Ad26.COV2.S arm of the COV1001 trial was where the donor was placed. Intramuscular Ad26.COV2.S at 5x10^10 or 1x10^11 viral particles. Findings of the study overall: From the TCR breadth and depth analyses, total T cell responses may have been underestimated.

This sample's treatment: 19 received Ad26.COV2.S at low or high dose, single or two shots; 5 received placebo; per-sample allocation not given. It was on day 63 after the first vaccine or placebo injection that samples were taken. Built on an Ad26 vector, the vaccine expressed Wuhan-strain SARS-CoV-2 spike. The table came from immunoSEQ multiplex PCR; TCRdb's copy has only in-frame clones and leaves some out. The profile shows hundreds of thousands of clones, 89% of them singletons. The V and J ends lost 1 base and 4 bases respectively, with 9 bases between them. Germline V gene data show CDR1 as SGHTA and CDR2 as FQGNSA. This CDR3 spans 14 amino acids.

The TCR sequence derives from a person aged 18-60 years who received the Ad26.COV2.S COVID-19 vaccine or a placebo. J is TRBJ2-3 and V is TRBV7-2, with D uncertain. The sequenced sample was peripheral blood, obtained in a trial of Ad26.COV2.S vaccine versus placebo. The CDR3 loop reads CASSLVPASDTQYF. DNA for the CDR3: TGTGCCAGCAGCTTAGTGCCAGCCTCAGATACGCAGTATTTT.